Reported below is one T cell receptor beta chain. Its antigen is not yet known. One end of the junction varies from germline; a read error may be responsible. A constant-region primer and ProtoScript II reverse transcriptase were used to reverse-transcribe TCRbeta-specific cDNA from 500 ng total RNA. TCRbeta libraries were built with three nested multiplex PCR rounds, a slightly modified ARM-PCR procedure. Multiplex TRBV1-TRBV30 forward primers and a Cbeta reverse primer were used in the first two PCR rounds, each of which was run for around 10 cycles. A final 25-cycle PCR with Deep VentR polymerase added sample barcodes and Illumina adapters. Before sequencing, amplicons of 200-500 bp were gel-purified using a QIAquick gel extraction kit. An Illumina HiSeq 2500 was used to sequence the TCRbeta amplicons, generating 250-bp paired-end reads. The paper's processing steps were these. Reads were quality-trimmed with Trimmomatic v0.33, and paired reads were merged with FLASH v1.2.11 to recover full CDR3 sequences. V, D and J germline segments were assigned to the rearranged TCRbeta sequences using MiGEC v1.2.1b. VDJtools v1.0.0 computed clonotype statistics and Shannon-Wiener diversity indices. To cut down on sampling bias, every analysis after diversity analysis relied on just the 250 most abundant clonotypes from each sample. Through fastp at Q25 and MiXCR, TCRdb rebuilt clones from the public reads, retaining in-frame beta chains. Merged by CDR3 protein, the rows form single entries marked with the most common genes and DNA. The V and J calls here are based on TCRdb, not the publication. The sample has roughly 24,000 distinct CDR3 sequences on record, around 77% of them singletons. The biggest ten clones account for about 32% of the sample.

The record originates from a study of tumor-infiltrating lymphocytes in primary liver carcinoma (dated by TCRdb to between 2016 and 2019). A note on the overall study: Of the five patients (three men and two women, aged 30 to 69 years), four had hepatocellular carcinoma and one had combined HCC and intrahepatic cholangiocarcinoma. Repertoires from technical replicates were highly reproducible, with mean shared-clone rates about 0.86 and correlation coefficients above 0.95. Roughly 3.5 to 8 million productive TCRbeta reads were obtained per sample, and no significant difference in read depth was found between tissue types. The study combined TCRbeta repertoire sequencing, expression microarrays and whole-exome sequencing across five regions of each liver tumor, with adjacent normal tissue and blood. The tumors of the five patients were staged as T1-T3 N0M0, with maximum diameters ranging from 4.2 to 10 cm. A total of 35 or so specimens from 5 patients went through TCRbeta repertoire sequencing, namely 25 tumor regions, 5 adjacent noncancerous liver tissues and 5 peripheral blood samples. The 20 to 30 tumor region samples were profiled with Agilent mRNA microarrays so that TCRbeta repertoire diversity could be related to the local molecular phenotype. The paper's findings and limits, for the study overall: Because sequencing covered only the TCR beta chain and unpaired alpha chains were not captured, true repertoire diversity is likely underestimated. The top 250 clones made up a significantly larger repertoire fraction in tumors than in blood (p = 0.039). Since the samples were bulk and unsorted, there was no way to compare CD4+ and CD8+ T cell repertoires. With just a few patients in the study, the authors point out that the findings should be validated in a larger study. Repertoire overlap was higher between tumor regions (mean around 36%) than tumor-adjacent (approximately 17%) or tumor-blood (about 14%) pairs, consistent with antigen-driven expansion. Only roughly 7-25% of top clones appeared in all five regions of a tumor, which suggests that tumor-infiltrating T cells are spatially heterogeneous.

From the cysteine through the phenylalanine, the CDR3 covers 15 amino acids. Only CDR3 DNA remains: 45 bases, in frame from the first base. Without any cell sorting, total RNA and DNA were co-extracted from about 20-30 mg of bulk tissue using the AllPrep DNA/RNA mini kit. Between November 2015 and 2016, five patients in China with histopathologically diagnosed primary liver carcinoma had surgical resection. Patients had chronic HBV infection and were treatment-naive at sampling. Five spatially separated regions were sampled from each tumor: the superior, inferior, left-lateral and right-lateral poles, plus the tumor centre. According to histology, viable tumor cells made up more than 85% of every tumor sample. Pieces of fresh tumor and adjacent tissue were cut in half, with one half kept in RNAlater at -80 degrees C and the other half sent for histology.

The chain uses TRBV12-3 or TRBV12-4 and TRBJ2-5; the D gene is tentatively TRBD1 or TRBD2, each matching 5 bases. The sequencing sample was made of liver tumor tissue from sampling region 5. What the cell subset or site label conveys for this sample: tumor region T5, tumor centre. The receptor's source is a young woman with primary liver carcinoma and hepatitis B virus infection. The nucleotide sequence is TGTGCCAGCAGCACCTACCCAGGGAGCGAAGAGGCCCAGTATTTC. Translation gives CASSTYPGSEEAQYF.